A single sample is the source of the 3 T cell receptor beta chains below, sequenced in a study of cytomegalovirus exposure and HLA in healthy donors. The PCR made use of 60 Vbeta and 13 Jbeta primers. TCRdb's table, derived via immunoSEQ multiplex PCR, lists solely in-frame clones and lacks some. The table includes about 190,000 clones, roughly 78% detected once. Sequencing was done on a sample of PBMCs. These receptors were obtained from a boy aged 5-17 years in good health and CMV-seronegative.

The chain couples TRBV11-3 to TRBJ2-2, with TRBD2 matching 9 bases. The V gene end was trimmed by 0 bases and the J gene end by 5 bases; junction bases not matched to a gene: 7. Per the germline V gene, CDR1 is SGHNT and CDR2 is YENEEA. The CDR3 is 17 residues long. The CDR3 DNA reads TGTGCCAGCAGCTTAGAACGGCGGGAGGGCCGTACCGGGGAGCTGTTTTTT. Translating gives CASSLERREGRTGELFF.

J is TRBJ1-1 and V is TRBV5-1; the match to TRBD1 covers 7 bases. J was trimmed by 3 bases and V by 0 bases; bases with no gene match: 8. The CDR3 length is 16 residues. Looked up from germline, CDR1 is SGHRS and CDR2 is YFSETQ. The chain's CDR3 is CASSLEGRGWDTEAFF. In nucleotides, the CDR3 is TGCGCCAGCAGCTTGGAGGGCAGGGGGTGGGACACTGAAGCTTTCTTT.

This clone has only a few counts. This chain connects TRBV5-4 to TRBJ1-1; D unclear. The V gene's germline CDR1 is SGHNT and CDR2 YYREEE (reference sequence). The length of the CDR3 is 15 residues. V dropped 0 bases and J dropped 1 base, with 10 bases sitting between them. Here the CDR3 reads CASSLAGEGNTEAFF. The CDR3 DNA reads as TGTGCCAGCAGCTTGGCCGGGGAGGGGAACACTGAAGCTTTCTTT.